These 3 T cell receptor beta chains originate from one sample sequenced in a study of blood T cells in healthy people across ages. A second PCR of 7 to 11 cycles used a sample-barcoded 5' primer and a J-beta primer mix. One entry per CDR3 protein results from TCRdb running MiXCR on the 5' RACE reads. The data show approximately 800,000 distinct CDR3 sequences, roughly 25% seen once. The data were also submitted as part of a second study, on T cells of mothers and their children.

The sample comprised blood. The source is a boy younger than 18 in good health.

This clonotype is a singleton in its sample. V usage is TRBV6-5 and J usage is TRBJ1-2; no clear D. Germline V gene lookup returns CDR1 MNHEY and CDR2 SVGAGI. This CDR3 is built from 12 residues. The V gene lost 7 bases and the J gene lost 4 bases, with 10 bases spanning the gap. As DNA, the CDR3 is TGTGCCAGCACCTGTCGGTCCTATGGCTACACCTTC. Encoded protein: CASTCRSYGYTF.

V usage is TRBV7-9 and J usage is TRBJ1-6; no clear D gene. V was pared by 6 bases and J by 11 bases, with 17 bases between. This CDR3 has 14 amino acids. Looked up from germline, CDR1 is SEHNR and CDR2 is FQNEAQ (reference sequence). The DNA for the CDR3 is TGTGCCAGCAGTCTAGGGCCGAACACCCCACCCCTCCACTTT. Translating it yields CASSLGPNTPPLHF. Variable domain in full (rest from reference TRBV7-9 and TRBJ1-6): DTGVSQNPRHKITKRGQNVTFRCDPISEHNRLYWYRQTLGQGPEFLTYFQNEAQLEKSRLLSDRFSAERPKGSFSTLEIQRTEQGDSAMYLCASSLGPNTPPLHFGNGTRLTVT.

This clonotype was counted a few times. The chain recombines TRBV11-2 with TRBJ2-1; TRBD1 might be the D (5 bases). Germline V gene lookup returns CDR1 SGHAT and CDR2 FQNNGV. This CDR3 comprises 14 residues. V lost 5 bases and J 6 bases, leaving 14 bases between the germline ends. The CDR3 loop reads CASSHSGRVNEQFF. CDR3 nucleotide sequence: TGTGCCAGCAGCCATTCGGGCAGGGTCAATGAGCAGTTCTTC. The full variable domain, its missing parts supplied by reference TRBV11-2 and TRBJ2-1, is EAGVAQSPRYKIIEKRQSVAFWCNPISGHATLYWYQQILGQGPKLLIQFQNNGVVDDSQLPKDRFSAERLKGVDSTLKIQPAKLEDSAVYLCASSHSGRVNEQFFGPGTRLTVL.